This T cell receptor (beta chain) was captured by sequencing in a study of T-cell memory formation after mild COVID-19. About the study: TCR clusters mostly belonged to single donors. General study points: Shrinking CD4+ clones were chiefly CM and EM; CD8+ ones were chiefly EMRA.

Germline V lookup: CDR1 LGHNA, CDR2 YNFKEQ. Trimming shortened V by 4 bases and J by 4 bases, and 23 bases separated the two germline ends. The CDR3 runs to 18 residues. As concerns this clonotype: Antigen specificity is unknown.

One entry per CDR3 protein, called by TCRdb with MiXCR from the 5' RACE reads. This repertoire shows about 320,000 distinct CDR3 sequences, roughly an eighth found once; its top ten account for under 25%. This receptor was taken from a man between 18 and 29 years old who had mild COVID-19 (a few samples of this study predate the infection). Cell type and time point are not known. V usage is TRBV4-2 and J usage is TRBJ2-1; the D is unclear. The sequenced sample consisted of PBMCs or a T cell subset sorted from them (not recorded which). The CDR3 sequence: CASSPTEPYSSGYNEQFF. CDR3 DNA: TGTGCCAGCAGCCCTACGGAACCTTATAGCTCAGGTTACAATGAGCAGTTCTTC.